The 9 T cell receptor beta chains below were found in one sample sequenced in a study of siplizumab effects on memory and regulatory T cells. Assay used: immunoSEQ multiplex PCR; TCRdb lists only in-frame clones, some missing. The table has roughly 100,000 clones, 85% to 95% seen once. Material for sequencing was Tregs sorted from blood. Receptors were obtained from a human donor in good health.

The CDR3 region is CSVQTPVSYEQYF. The CDR3, as DNA: TGCAGCGTTCAAACCCCGGTATCCTACGAGCAGTACTTC. The rearrangement uses TRBV29-1 and TRBJ2-7; no definite D call. The germline CDR1 and CDR2 sequences are SQVTM and ANQGSEA. Deletions cut 5 bases from V and 1 base from J, with 12 bases between. The CDR3 loop spans 13 amino acids.

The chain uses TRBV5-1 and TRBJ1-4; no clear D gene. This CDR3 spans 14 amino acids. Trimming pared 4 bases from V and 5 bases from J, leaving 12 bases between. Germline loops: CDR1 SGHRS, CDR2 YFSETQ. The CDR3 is CASSPPGRNEKLFF. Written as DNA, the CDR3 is TGCGCCAGCAGCCCCCCGGGCAGGAATGAAAAACTGTTTTTT.

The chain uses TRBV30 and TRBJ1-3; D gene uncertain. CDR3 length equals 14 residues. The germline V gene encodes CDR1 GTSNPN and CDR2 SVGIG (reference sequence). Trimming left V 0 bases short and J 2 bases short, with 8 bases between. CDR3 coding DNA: TGTGCCTGGAGTGTATCTGGGGCTGGAAACACCATATATTTT. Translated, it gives CAWSVSGAGNTIYF.

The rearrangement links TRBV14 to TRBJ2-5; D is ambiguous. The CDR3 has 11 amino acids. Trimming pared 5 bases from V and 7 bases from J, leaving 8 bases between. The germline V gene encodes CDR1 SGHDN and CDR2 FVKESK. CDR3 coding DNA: TGTGCCAGCAGCTCCGCAGGGACCCAGTACTTC. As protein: CASSSAGTQYF.

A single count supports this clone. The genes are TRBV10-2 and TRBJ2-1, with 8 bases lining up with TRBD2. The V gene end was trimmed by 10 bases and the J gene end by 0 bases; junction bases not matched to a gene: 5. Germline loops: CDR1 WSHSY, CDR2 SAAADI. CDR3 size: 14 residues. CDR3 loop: CATRGGSSYNEQFF. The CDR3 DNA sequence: TGCGCCACCCGGGGGGGTAGCTCCTACAATGAGCAGTTCTTC.

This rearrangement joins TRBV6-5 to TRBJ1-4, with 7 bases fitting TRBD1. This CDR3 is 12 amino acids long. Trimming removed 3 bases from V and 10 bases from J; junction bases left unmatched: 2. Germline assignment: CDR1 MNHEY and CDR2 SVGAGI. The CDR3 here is CASSYPGGKLFF. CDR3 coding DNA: TGTGCCAGCAGTTATCCAGGGGGAAAACTGTTTTTT.

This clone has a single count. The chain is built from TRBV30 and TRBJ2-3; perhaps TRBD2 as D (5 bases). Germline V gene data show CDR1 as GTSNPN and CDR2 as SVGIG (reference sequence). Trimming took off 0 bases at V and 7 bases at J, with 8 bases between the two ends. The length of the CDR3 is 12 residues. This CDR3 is CAWSVLGNTQYF. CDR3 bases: TGTGCCTGGAGTGTACTCGGGAATACGCAGTATTTT.

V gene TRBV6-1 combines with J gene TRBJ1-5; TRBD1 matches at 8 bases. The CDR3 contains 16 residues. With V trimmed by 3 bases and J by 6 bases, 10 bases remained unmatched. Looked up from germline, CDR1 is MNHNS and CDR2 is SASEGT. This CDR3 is CASSDDRGNPTQPQHF. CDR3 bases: TGTGCCAGCAGTGACGACAGGGGAAATCCTACTCAGCCCCAGCATTTT.

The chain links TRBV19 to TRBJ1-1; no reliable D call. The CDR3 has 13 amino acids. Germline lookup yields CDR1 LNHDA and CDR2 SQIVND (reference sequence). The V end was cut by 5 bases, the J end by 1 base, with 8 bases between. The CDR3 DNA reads TGTGCCAGTAGTCTACAGACGAACACTGAAGCTTTCTTT. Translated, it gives CASSLQTNTEAFF.